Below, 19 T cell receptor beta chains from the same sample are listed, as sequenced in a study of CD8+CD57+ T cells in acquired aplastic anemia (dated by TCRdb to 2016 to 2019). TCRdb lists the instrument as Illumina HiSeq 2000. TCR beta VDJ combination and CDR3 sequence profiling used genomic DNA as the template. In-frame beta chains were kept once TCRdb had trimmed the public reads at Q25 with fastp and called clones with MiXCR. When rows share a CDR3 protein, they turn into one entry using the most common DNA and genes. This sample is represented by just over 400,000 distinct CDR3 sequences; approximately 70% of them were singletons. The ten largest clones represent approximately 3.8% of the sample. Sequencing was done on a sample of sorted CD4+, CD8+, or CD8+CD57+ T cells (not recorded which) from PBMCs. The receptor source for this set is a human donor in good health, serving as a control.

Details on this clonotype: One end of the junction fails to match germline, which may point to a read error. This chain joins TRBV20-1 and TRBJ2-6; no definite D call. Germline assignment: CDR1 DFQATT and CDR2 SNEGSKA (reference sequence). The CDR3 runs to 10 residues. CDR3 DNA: TGCAGTGCTAGACAAACGGAACCGGCTTTC. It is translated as CSARQTEPAF.

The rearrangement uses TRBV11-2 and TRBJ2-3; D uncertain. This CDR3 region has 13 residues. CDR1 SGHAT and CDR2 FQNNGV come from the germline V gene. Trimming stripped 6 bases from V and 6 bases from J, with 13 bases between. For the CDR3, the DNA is TGTGCCAGCAGTGGACCCGCGGCGGATACGCAGTATTTT. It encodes CASSGPAADTQYF.

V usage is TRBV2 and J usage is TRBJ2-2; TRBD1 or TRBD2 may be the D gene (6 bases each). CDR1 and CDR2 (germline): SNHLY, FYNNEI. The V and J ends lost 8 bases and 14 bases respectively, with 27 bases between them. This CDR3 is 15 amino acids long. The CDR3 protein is CASGTTTGAGEELFF. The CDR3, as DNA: TGTGCCAGCGGCACTACGACAGGAGCGGGTGAAGAACTGTTTTTT.

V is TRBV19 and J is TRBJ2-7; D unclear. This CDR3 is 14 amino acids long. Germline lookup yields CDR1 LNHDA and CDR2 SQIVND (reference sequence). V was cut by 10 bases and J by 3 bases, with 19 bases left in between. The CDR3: CAISGAVGFYEQYF. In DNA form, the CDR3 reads TGTGCCATCAGTGGAGCAGTGGGCTTCTACGAGCAGTACTTC.

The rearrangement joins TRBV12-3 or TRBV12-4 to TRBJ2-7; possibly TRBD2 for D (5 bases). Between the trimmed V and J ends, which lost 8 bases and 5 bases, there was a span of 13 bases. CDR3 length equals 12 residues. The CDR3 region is CASSSGSNEQYF. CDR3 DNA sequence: TGTGCCAGCTCATCGGGGTCTAACGAGCAGTACTTC.

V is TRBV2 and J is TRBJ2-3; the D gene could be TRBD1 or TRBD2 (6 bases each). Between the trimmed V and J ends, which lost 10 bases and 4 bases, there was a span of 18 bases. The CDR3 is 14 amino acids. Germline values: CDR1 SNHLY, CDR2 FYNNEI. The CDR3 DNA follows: TGTGCCACAGACCCATCGGGGGCCGCAGATACGCAGTATTTT. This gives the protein CATDPSGAADTQYF.

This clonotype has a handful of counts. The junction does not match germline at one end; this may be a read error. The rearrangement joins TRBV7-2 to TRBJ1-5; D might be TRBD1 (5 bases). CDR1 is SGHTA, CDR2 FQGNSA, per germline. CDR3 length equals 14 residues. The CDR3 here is CASSSPGGDQPQHF. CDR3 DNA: TGTGCCAGCAGCTCCCCGGGAGGGGATCAGCCCCAGCACTTC.

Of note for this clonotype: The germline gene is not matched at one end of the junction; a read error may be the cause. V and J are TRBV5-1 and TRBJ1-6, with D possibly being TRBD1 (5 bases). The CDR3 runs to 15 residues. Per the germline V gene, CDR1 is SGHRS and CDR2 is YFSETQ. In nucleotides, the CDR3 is TGTGCCAGCAGCCAGGGCCAGAGACTTGAGTCACCCCTCCACTTT. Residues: CASSQGQRLESPLHF. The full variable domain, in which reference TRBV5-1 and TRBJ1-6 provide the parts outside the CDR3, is KAGVTQTPRYLIKTRGQQVTLSCSPISGHRSVSWYQQTPGQGLQFLFEYFSETQRNKGNFPGRFSGRQFSNSRSEMNVSTLELGDSALYLCASSQGQRLESPLHFGNGTRLTVT.

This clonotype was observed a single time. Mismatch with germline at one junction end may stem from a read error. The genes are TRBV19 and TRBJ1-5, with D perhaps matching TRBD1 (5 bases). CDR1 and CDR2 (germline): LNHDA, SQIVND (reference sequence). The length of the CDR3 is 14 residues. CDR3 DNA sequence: TGTGCCAGTAGCACAAACCAGGACAATCAACCCCGGCAATTC. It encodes CASSTNQDNQPRQF. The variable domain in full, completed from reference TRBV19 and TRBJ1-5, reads DGGITQSPKYLFRKEGQNVTLSCEQNLNHDAMYWYRQDPGQGLRLIYYSQIVNDFQKGDIAEGYSVSREKKESFPLTVTSAQKNPTAFYLCASSTNQDNQPRQFGDGTRLSIL.

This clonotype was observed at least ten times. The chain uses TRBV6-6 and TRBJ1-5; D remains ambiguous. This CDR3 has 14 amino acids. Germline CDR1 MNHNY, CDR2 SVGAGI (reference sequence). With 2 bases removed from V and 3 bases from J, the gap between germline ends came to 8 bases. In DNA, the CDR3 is TGTGCCAGCAGTTACGGAGGTTTCAATCAGCCCCAGCATTTT. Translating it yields CASSYGGFNQPQHF.

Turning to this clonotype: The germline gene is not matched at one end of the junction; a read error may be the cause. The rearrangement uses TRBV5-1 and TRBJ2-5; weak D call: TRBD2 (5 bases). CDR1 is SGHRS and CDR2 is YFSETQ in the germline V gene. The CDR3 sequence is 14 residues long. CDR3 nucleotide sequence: TGTGCCAGCAGCTTCGGGGTCCCGCAAGAGACCCAGTACTTC. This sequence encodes CASSFGVPQETQYF.

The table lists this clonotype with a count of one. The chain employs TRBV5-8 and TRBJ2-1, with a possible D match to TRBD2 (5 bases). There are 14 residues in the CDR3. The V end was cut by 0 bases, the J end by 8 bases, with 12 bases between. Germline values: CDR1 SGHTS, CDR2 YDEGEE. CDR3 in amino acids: CASSLERGADEQFF. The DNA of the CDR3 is TGTGCCAGCAGCTTGGAACGGGGAGCCGATGAGCAGTTCTTC.

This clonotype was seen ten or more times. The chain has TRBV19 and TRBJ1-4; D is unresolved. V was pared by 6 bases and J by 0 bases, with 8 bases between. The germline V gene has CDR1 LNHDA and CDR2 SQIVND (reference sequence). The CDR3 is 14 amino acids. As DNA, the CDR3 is TGTGCCAGTAGGGAGGCGTCAACTAATGAAAAACTGTTTTTT. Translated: CASREASTNEKLFF.

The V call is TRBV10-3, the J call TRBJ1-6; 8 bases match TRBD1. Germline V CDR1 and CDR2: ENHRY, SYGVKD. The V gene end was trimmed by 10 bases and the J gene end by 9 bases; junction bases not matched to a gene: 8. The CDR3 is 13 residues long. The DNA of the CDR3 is TGTGCCAGTAGTGGACAGGGCGCTTCACCCCTCCACTTT. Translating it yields CASSGQGASPLHF.

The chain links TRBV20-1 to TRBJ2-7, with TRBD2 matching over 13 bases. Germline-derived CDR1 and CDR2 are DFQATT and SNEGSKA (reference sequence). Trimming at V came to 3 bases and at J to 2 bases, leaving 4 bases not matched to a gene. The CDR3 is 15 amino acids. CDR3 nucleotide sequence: TGCAGTGCTAGTCGCGGGACTAGCGGGGCCTACGAGCAGTACTTC. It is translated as CSASRGTSGAYEQYF.

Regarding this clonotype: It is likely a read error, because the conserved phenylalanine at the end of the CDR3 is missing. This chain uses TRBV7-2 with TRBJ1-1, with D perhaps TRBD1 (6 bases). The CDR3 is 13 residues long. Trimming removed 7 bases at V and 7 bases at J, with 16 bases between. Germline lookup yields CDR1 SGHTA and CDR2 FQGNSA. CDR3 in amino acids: CASTQTGGLEAFI. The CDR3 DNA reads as TGTGCCAGCACCCAGACGGGGGGGCTTGAAGCTTTCATT.

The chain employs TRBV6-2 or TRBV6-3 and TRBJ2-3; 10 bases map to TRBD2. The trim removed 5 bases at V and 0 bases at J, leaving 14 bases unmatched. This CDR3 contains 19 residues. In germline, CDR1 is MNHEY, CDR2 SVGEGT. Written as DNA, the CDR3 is TGTGCCAGCAGTCCCACCCTTCTCCAGCGGGGGGGAAGCACAGATACGCAGTATTTT. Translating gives CASSPTLLQRGGSTDTQYF.

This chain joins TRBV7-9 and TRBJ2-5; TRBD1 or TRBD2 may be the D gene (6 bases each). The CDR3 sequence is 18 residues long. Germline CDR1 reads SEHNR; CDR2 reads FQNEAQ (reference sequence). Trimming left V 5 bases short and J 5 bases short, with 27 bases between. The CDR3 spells CASSPSRGTGGLEETQYF. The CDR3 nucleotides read TGTGCCAGCAGCCCCAGCAGGGGCACCGGGGGTCTTGAGGAGACCCAGTACTTC.

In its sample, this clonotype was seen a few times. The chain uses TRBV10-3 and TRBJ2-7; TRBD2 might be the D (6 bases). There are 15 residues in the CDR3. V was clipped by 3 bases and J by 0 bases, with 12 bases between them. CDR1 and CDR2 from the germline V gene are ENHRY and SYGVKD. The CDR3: CAISDPAGSSYEQYF. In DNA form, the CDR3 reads TGTGCCATCAGTGATCCGGCGGGGAGCTCCTACGAGCAGTACTTC.